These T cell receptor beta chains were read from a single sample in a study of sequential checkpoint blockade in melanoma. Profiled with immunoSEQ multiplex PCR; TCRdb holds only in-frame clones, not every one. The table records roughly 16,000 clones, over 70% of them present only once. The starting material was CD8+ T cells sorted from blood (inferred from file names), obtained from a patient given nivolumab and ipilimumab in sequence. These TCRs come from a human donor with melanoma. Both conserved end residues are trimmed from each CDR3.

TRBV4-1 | ASSQDGTGDPYGYT
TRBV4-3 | ASSLLAGDGNEQF
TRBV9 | ASSVGDGVDGYT
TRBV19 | ASSNDPGMWNTEAF
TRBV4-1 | ASSLEGQVNTEAF
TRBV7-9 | ASSPSGAPDGYT
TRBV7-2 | ASSLARATSRTTQY
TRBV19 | ASRISGLSYEQY
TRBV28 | AVLGQGFSYGYT
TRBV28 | ASGPDRPSSYEQY
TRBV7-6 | ASSLGGSPREQY
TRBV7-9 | ASSHPRTRGSYEQY
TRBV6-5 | ASSTGQGGYGYT
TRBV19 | ASEGTSGNEQF
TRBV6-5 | ASSYFSGGYEQY
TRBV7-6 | ASSPRQGYNSPLH
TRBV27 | ASRTGGADGYT
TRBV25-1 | ASSVIQGVSPLH
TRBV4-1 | ASSQEQRGAYEQY
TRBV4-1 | ASASGPTYEQY
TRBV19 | ASSWTSGRAYEQY
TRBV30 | AWSGGQVYEQY
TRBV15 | ATSRDQGQSQPQH
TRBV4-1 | ASSRAGGTEAF
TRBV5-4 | ASRKPKESTEAF
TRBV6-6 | ASSPQREQY